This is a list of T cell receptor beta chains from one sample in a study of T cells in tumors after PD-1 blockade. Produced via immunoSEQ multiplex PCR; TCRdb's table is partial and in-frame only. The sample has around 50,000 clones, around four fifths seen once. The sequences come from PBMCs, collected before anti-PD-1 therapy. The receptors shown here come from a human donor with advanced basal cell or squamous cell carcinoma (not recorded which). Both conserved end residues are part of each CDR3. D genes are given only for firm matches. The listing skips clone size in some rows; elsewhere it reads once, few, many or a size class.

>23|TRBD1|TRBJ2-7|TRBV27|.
TGTGCCAGCAGTCCGGAATTCCTCTATACTCGGGACAGGGGAAAGGCGGCCTTACGAGAGCAGTACTTC
CASSPEFLYTRDRGKAALREQYF
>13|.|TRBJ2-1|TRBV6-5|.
TGTGCCAGCAGTCCGGGGGCGGGCAATGAGCAGTTCTTC
CASSPGAGNEQFF
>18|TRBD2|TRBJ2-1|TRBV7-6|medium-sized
TGTGCCAGCAGCTTATCGGGACTAGCGGGAGGGGCTTACAATGAGCAGTTCTTC
CASSLSGLAGGAYNEQFF
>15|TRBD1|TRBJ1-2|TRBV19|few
TGTGCCAGTAGTCGAATTCAAACAGGGGTCTATGGCTACACCTTC
CASSRIQTGVYGYTF
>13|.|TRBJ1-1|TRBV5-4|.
TGTGCCAGCAGCCCGACACCCAACACTGAAGCTTTCTTT
CASSPTPNTEAFF
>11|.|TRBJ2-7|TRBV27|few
TGTGCCAGCAGTTCCCGCTACGAGCAGTACTTC
CASSSRYEQYF
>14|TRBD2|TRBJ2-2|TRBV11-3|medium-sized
TGTGCCAGCAGCCAAAAGCGGGAAGTCGGGGAGCTGTTTTTT
CASSQKREVGELFF
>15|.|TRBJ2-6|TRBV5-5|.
TGTGCCAGCATGGGGGCATTCTCTGGGGCCAACGTCCTGACTTTC
CASMGAFSGANVLTF
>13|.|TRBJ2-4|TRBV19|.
TGTGCCAGTGAAGACCGAGCCAAAAACATTCAGTACTTC
CASEDRAKNIQYF
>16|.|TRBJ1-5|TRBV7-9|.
TGTGCCAGCAGCTCGGGGGACCCCCGCAGTGGTCAGCCCCAGCATTTT
CASSSGDPRSGQPQHF
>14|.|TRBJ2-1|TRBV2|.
TGTGCCAAAAGCGGGGTCCCAGGGGGGGATGAGCAGTTCTTC
CAKSGVPGGDEQFF
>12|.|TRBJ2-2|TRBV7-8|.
TGTGCCTCCCGTGATAATACCGGGGAGCTGTTTTTT
CASRDNTGELFF
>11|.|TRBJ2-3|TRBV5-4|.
TGTGCCAGCAGCCATGGAAAGGCGCAGTATTTT
CASSHGKAQYF
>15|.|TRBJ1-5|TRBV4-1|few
TGCGCCAGCAGCCAAGGGGGCTTGGGCAATCAGCCCCAGCATTTT
CASSQGGLGNQPQHF
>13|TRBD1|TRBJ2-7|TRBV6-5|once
TGTGCCAGCAGTTTGGGACAGATCTACGAGCAGTACTTC
CASSLGQIYEQYF
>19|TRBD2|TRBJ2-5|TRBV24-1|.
TGTGCCACCAGTGGGCCCACGGGACTAGCGGGGGTTATTCAAGAGACCCAGTACTTC
CATSGPTGLAGVIQETQYF
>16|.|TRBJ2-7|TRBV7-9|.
TGTGCCAGCAGCTTAGAGGACGGCACCCCCAGCTACGAGCAGTACTTC
CASSLEDGTPSYEQYF
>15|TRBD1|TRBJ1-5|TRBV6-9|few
TGTGCCACCAACTCCGACAGGGGCCCTAATCAGCCCCAGCATTTT
CATNSDRGPNQPQHF
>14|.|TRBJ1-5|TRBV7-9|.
TGTGCCAGCAGCACCGTGGGGGAATATCAGCCCCAGCATTTT
CASSTVGEYQPQHF
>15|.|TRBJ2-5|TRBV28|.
TGTGCCAGCAGTCCCGACGTGGGGGGCTGGGGGACCCAGTACTTC
CASSPDVGGWGTQYF
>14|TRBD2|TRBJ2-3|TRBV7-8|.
TGTGCCAGCAGCTTAGGTAGCGGGACAGATACGCAGTATTTT
CASSLGSGTDTQYF
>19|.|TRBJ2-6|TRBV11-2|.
TGTGCCAGCAGCTCCAGAAAGACCCTAGCCCTCTCTGAAGCCAACGTCCTGACTTTC
CASSSRKTLALSEANVLTF
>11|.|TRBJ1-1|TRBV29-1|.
TGCAGCGGGGGGACGCAAGGTAGGGCTTTCTTT
CSGGTQGRAFF
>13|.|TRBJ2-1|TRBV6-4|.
TGTGCCAGCAGTCAATGGAGGGGCGGTGAGCAGTTCTTC
CASSQWRGGEQFF
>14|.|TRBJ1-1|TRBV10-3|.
TGTGCCATCAGTTCCAGGGGAATAAACACTGAAGCTTTCTTT
CAISSRGINTEAFF
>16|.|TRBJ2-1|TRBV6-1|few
TGTGCCAGCAGTGAAGCCTTTCTCGGGCAGGGCAATGAGCAGTTCTTC
CASSEAFLGQGNEQFF
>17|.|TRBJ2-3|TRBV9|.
TGTGCCAGCAGCGTAGACCCGAGTAGCGGTATCACAGATACGCAGTATTTT
CASSVDPSSGITDTQYF
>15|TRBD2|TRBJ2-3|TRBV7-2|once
TGTGCCAGCAGCTTAGCTGGCGGGGGGGTGGTTGCGCAGTATTTT
CASSLAGGGVVAQYF
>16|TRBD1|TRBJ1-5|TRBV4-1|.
TGCGCCAGCAGCCAAAGATTGGACAGGGGCAATCAGCCCCAGCATTTT
CASSQRLDRGNQPQHF
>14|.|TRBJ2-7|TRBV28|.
TGTGCCAGCAGTGAGGACCGGTATGACTACGAGCAGTACTTC
CASSEDRYDYEQYF
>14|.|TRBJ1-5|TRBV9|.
TGTGCCAGCAGCGTAGCGGGCGTCAATGAGCCCCAGCATTTT
CASSVAGVNEPQHF
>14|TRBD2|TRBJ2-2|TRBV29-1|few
TGCAGCGCATCCGGGGGGACCAACACCGGGGAGCTGTTTTTT
CSASGGTNTGELFF
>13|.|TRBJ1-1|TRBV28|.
TGTGCCAGCAGTTTCGGGAGAAACACTGAAGCTTTCTTT
CASSFGRNTEAFF
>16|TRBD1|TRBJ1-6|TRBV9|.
TGTGCCAGCAGCGTAGCCTCTGGACAGGGGGCATCACCCCTCCACTTT
CASSVASGQGASPLHF
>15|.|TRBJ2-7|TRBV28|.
TGTGCCAGCACCCCATCCGGGACATCCTACTACGAGCAGTACTTC
CASTPSGTSYYEQYF
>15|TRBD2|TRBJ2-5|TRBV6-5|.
TGTGCCAGCAGTTACGGCGGGAGGGAACAAGAGACCCAGTACTTC
CASSYGGREQETQYF
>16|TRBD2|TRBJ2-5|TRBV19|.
TGTGCCAGTAGTATGAGGGGCGGGAGCCGGGGTGAGACCCAGTACTTC
CASSMRGGSRGETQYF
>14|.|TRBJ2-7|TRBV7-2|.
TGTGCCAGCAGCTTAGTCGCAGCAGGGGAAGAGCAGTACTTC
CASSLVAAGEEQYF
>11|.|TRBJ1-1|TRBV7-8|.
TGTGCCAGCAGCTTAGTCCAAGAAGCTTTCTTT
CASSLVQEAFF
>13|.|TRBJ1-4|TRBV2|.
TGTGCCAGCAGAAGACAGAATAATGAAAAACTGTTTTTT
CASRRQNNEKLFF
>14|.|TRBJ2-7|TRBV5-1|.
TGCGCCAGCAGTTTAGACCCATCCAACTACGAGCAGTACTTC
CASSLDPSNYEQYF
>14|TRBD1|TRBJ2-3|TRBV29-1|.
TGCAGCGTTGAATCTGGTGACAGGGGTTTCCTGCAGTATTTT
CSVESGDRGFLQYF
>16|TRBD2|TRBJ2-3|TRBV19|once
TGTGCCAGTAGTTCAATTAGCGGGGGGGGAGCAGATACGCAGTATTTT
CASSSISGGGADTQYF
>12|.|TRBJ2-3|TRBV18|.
TGTGCCAGCTCACCCCGAGGGGATACGCAGTATTTT
CASSPRGDTQYF
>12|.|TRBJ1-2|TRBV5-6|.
TGTGCCAGCCCTGAGGCAGTTGACGGCTACACCTTC
CASPEAVDGYTF
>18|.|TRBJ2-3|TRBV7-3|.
TGTGCCAGCAGCTCTATAGGCCCGCCAGCTAATCTCACAGATACGCAGTATTTT
CASSSIGPPANLTDTQYF
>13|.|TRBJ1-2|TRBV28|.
TGTGCCAGCAGCACGAGAAGAGACTATGGCTACACCTTC
CASSTRRDYGYTF
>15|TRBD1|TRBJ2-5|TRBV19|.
TGTGCCAGTACTCCGACAGGGATGAGCCAAGAGACCCAGTACTTC
CASTPTGMSQETQYF
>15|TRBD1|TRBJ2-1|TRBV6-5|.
TGTGCCAGCAGCCTGGGACAGGAGGGTTACAATGAGCAGTTCTTC
CASSLGQEGYNEQFF
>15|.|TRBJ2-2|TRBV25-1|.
TGTGCCAGCAGTGGAAGCGGGTCGAACACCGGGGAGCTGTTTTTT
CASSGSGSNTGELFF
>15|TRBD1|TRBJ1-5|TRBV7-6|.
TGTGCCAGCAGTCAGGACAGGGGCCTTAATCAGCCCCAGCATTTT
CASSQDRGLNQPQHF
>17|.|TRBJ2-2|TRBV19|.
TGTGCCAGTAGTATCGCGAGGGGATTCGCGAACACCGGGGAGCTGTTTTTT
CASSIARGFANTGELFF
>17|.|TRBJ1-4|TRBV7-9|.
TGTGCCAGCAGCCCGAATCGGTTGGGGGCAACTAATGAAAAACTGTTTTTT
CASSPNRLGATNEKLFF